The table lists the clone carrying this TCR beta chain with a few counts. Its target is unknown. TCRdb re-derived calls from the 5' RACE reads in MiXCR, one entry per CDR3 protein. The data contain approximately 490,000 distinct CDR3 sequences, around 20% of them singletons. This entry belongs to a study of identical twins. Study outcomes and limitations: Twins shared out-of-frame alpha sequences with excess low generation probability. Twins' excess sharing was less marked for out-of-frame beta sequences.

The V gene's germline CDR1 is SEHNR and CDR2 FQNEAQ (reference sequence). CDR3 length: 14 amino acids. V dropped 5 bases and J dropped 2 bases, with 12 bases sitting between them. These data are also associated with another study on yellow fever vaccine responses in identical twins.

Sequenced input: CD4+ T cells sorted from blood. The source of this sequence is a woman younger than 35 in good health. The gene calls are TRBV7-9 and TRBJ1-1, with D perhaps TRBD1 (6 bases). CDR3 residues: CASSHRDVNTEAFF. CDR3 nucleotides: TGTGCCAGCAGCCACAGGGACGTTAACACTGAAGCTTTCTTT.